This T cell receptor (beta chain) is drawn from a study of cytotoxic CD8 clonotypes in ibrutinib-treated CLL. This CDR3 contains 10 residues. With regard to this clone: Its specificity is not known.

This table comes from immunoSEQ multiplex PCR, and its TCRdb copy is limited to in-frame clones, with some not included. The repertoire consists of just over 200,000 clones, with roughly 77% occurring once and the leading ten covering more than 4.5%. General observations from the study: Public clonotypes, rarely seen, contracted or held steady on treatment. A rise in clonality was seen at ibrutinib response, and a fall back toward baseline was seen at progression.

The chain links TRBV21-1 to TRBJ1-5. TRBV21-1 is marked as a pseudogene. The starting material was PBMCs, obtained after 12 months of ibrutinib treatment. This TCR came from a human donor with chronic lymphocytic leukemia. As DNA, the CDR3 is TGTGCCAGCAACAATCAGCCCCAGCATTTT. As protein: CASNNQPQHF.